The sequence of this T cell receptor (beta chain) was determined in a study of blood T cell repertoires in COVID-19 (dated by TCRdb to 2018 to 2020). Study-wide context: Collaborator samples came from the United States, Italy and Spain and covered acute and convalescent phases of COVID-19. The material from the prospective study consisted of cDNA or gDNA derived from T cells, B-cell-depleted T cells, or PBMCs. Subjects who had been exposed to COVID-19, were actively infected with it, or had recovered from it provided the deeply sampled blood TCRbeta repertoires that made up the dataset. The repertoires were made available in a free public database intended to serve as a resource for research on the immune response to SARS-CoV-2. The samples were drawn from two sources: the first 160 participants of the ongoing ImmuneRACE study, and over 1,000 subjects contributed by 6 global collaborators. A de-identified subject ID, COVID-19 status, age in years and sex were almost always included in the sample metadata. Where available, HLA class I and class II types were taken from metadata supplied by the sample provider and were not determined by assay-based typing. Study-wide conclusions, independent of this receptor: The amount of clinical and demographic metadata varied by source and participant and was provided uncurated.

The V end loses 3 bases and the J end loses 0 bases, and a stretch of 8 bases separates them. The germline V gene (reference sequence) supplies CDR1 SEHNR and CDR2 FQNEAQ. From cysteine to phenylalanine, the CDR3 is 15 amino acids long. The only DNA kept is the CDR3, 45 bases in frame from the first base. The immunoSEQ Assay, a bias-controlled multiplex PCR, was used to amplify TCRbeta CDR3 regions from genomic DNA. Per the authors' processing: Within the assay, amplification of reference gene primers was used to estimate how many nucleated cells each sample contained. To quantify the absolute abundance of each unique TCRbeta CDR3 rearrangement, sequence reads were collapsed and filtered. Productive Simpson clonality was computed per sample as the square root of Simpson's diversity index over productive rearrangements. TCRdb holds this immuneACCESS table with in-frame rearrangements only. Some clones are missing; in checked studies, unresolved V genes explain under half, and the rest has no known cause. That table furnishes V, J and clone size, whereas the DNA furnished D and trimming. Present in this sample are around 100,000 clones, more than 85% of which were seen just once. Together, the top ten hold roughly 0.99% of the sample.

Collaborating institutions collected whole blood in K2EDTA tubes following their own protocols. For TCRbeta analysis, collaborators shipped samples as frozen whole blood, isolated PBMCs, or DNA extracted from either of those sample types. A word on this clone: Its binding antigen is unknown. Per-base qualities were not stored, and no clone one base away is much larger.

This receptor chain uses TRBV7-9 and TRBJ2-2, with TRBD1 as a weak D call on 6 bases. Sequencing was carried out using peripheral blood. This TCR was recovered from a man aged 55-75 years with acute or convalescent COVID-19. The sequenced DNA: TGTGCCAGCAGCTTTCAGGGGACGAACACCGGGGAGCTGTTTTTT. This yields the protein CASSFQGTNTGELFF.